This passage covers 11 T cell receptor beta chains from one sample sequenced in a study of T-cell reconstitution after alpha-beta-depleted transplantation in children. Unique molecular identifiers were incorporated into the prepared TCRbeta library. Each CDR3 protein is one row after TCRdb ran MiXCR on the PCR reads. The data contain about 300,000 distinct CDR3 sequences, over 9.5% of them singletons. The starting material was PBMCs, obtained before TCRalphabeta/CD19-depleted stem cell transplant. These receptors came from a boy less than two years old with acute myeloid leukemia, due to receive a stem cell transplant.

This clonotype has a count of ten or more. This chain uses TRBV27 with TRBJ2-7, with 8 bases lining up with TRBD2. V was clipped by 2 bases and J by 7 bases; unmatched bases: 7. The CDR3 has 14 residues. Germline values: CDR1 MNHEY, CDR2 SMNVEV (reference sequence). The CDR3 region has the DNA TGTGCCAGCAGTTTAGCGGGAGGCCCGTGGGAGCAGTACTTC. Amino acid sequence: CASSLAGGPWEQYF.

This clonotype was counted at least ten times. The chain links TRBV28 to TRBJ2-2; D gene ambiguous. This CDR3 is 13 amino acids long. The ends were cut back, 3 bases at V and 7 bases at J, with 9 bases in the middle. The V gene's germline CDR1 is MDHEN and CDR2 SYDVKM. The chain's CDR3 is CASSFPDVGELFF. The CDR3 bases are TGTGCCAGCAGTTTCCCGGACGTCGGGGAGCTGTTTTTT.

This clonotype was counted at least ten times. CDR3 region: CASSLAPQGGSEQYF. CDR3 DNA sequence: TGCGCCAGCAGCTTGGCCCCACAGGGGGGATCCGAGCAGTACTTC. V usage is TRBV5-1 and J usage is TRBJ2-7; 8 positions agree with TRBD1. J gave up 6 bases and V 0 bases, and 8 bases lay outside the gene matches. The germline V gene has CDR1 SGHRS and CDR2 YFSETQ. This CDR3 contains 15 residues.

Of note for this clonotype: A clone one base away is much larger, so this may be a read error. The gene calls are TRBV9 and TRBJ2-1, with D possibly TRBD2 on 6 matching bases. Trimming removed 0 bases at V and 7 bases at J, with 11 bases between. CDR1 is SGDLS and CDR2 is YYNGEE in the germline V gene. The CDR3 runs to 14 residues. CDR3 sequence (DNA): TGTGCCAGCAGCGTAGCGGGGGTACTTAATGAGCAGTTCTTC. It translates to CASSVAGVLNEQFF. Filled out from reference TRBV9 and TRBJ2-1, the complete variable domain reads DSGVTQTPKHLITATGQRVTLRCSPRSGDLSVYWYQQSLDQGLQFLIQYYNGEERAKGNILERFSAQQFPDLHSELNLSSLELGDSALYFCASSVAGVLNEQFFGPGTRLTVL.

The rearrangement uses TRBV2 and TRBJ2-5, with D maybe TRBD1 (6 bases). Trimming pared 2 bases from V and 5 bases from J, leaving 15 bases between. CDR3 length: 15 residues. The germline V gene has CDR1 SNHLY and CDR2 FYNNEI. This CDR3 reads CASSEFMGAEETQYF. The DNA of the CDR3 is TGTGCCAGCAGTGAATTCATGGGGGCCGAGGAGACCCAGTACTTC.

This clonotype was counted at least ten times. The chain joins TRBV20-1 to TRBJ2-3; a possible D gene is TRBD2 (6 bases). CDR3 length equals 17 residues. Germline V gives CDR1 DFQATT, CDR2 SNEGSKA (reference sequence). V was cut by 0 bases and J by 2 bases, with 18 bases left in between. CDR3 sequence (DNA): TGCAGTGCTAGAGATCGTCGTGGCGGGACGGTCACAGATACGCAGTATTTT. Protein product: CSARDRRGGTVTDTQYF.

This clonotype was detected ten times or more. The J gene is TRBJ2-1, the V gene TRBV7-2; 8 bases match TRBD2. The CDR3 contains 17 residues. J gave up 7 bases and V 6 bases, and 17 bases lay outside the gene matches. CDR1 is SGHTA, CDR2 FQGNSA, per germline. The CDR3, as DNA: TGTGCCAGCAGGCCTTGGTGGCGGGAGGACCAGGGGAATGAGCAGTTCTTC. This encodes CASRPWWREDQGNEQFF.

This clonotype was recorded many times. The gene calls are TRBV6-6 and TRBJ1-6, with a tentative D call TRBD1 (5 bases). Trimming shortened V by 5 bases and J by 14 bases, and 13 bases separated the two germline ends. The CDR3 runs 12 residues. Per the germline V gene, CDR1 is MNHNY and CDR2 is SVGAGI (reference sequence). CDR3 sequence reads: CASSPEFRALHF. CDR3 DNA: TGTGCCAGCAGTCCGGAATTCAGGGCCCTCCACTTT.

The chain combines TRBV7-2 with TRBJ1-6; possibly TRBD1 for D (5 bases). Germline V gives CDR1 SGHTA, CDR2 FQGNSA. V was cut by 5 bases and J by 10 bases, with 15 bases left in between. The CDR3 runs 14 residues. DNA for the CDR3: TGTGCCAGCAGCCAAGGTTCGGGGGGATCACCCCTCCACTTT. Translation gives CASSQGSGGSPLHF. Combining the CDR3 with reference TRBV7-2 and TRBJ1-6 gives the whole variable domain GAGVSQSPSNKVTEKGKDVELRCDPISGHTALYWYRQSLGQGLEFLIYFQGNSAPDKSGLPSDRFSAERTGGSVSTLTIQRTQQEDSAVYLCASSQGSGGSPLHFGNGTRLTVT.

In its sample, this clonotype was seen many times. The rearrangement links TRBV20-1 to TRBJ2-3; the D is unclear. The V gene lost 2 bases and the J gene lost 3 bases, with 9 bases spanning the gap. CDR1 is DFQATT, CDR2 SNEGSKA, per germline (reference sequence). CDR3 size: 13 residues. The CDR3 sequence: CSARYPSTDTQYF. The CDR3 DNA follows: TGCAGTGCTAGATACCCCAGTACAGATACGCAGTATTTT.

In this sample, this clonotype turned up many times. For the CDR3, the DNA is TGTGCCAGCAGCCAATGGGCAGATACGCAGTATTTT. Protein: CASSQWADTQYF. The rearrangement joins TRBV4-2 to TRBJ2-3; no firm D call. This CDR3 is 12 amino acids long. Deletions cut 2 bases from V and 4 bases from J, with 4 bases between. Looked up from germline, CDR1 is LGHNA and CDR2 is YNFKEQ.